Given below is one T cell receptor (beta chain) in context. The CDR3 runs to 15 residues. V lost 9 bases and J 0 bases, leaving 15 bases between the germline ends. CDR1 and CDR2 (germline): SGHNT, YYREEE (reference sequence). The data belong to a study of shared clonotypes between healthy human individuals. 300 ng DNA, some 30,000 T cell genomes, went into unsorted PBMC replicate PCRs. Repertoires were generated with immunoSEQ multiplex PCR, while TCRdb's copy carries only in-frame clones and drops some. This sample has roughly 500,000 clones; 70% to 85% occur once, and the top ten carry around 12%. The clonotype comes from a woman in her thirties or forties in good health. Some clones in this sample may be carry-over from other donors' samples. This chain links TRBV5-4 with TRBJ2-2, with D unclear. The source material was PBMCs. DNA for the CDR3: TGTGCCACTACAACTACAGTCGCGAACACCGGGGAGCTGTTTTTT. Residues: CATTTTVANTGELFF. Full variable domain (missing parts from reference TRBV5-4 and TRBJ2-2): ETGVTQSPTHLIKTRGQQVTLRCSSQSGHNTVSWYQQALGQGPQFIFQYYREEENGRGNFPPRFSGLQFPNYSSELNVNALELDDSALYLCATTTTVANTGELFFGEGSRLTVL.